The 18 T cell receptor beta chains in this list originate from one sample, sequenced in a study of CD8 T cells in ankylosing spondylitis. TCRdb passed the 5' RACE reads through MiXCR, listing each CDR3 protein once. The sample includes 250,000 to 300,000 distinct CDR3 sequences, around 19% seen only once; the top ten take 7.5% to 9.5%. The sample consisted of blood, either unsorted or a sorted T cell fraction (not recorded which). The receptors here all came from a male donor with ankylosing spondylitis or in good health (not recorded which).

The CDR3 region is CSGTGLGTEAFF. In DNA form, the CDR3 reads TGCAGCGGCACGGGGCTCGGAACTGAAGCTTTCTTT. V gene TRBV29-1 combines with J gene TRBJ1-1; TRBD1 might be the D (5 bases). The CDR3 runs to 12 residues. Between the trimmed V and J ends, which lost 7 bases and 5 bases, there was a span of 14 bases. From germline, CDR1 is SQVTM and CDR2 ANQGSEA.

The gene calls are TRBV15 and TRBJ1-2, with D hard to call. The CDR3 totals 14 residues. The ends were cut back, 1 base at V and 6 bases at J, with 12 bases in the middle. Germline V gene data show CDR1 as LNHNV and CDR2 as YYDKDF (reference sequence). The CDR3: CATSRVNSFNGYTF. The CDR3 DNA is TGTGCCACCAGCAGAGTTAACAGCTTCAATGGCTACACCTTC.

This clonotype was picked up a small number of times. This chain links TRBV20-1 with TRBJ1-1; unclear D gene. V gave up 1 base and J gave up 0 bases, with 6 bases separating them. Germline-derived CDR1 and CDR2 are DFQATT and SNEGSKA (reference sequence). This CDR3 region has 13 residues. In DNA form, the CDR3 reads TGCAGTGCTAGAGGACTTTTGAACACTGAAGCTTTCTTT. It encodes CSARGLLNTEAFF.

The chain couples TRBV10-3 to TRBJ1-4; 9 bases fit TRBD1. This CDR3 is 15 amino acids long. V gave up 2 bases and J gave up 7 bases; unmatched junction bases: 5. Germline CDR1 ENHRY, CDR2 SYGVKD. CDR3 sequence: CAISETGGYGEKLFF. DNA for the CDR3: TGTGCCATCAGTGAGACAGGGGGCTACGGTGAAAAACTGTTTTTT.

This chain uses TRBV29-1 with TRBJ2-3; D is unclear. V was pared by 4 bases and J by 6 bases, with 8 bases between. This CDR3 contains 11 residues. Germline-derived CDR1 and CDR2 are SQVTM and ANQGSEA. DNA of the CDR3: TGCAGCGTTGGACCACGGGATACGCAGTATTTT. It specifies CSVGPRDTQYF.

This sequence joins TRBV4-2 and TRBJ2-3; the D is unclear. Trimming removed 0 bases at V and 1 base at J, with 8 bases between. Germline CDR1 is LGHNA and CDR2 is YNFKEQ. The CDR3 is made up of 15 amino acids. The CDR3 DNA reads TGTGCCAGCAGCCAAGAACTTCCAGGCACAGATACGCAGTATTTT. Its protein product is CASSQELPGTDTQYF.

The rearrangement links TRBV20-1 to TRBJ2-1, with D maybe TRBD2 (5 bases). The germline CDR1 and CDR2 sequences are DFQATT and SNEGSKA (reference sequence). The germline V and J ends were trimmed by 4 bases and 0 bases, with 16 bases remaining between them. CDR3 length equals 16 residues. DNA of the CDR3: TGCAGTGCTAAGGATCCAAAGGGAGCCTCCTACAATGAGCAGTTCTTC. This sequence encodes CSAKDPKGASYNEQFF.

This clonotype was recorded a few times. The genes are TRBV12-3 or TRBV12-4 and TRBJ2-5; TRBD1 matches at 12 bases. J was trimmed by 5 bases and V by 7 bases; bases with no gene match: 14. The CDR3 runs to 17 residues. The CDR3 bases are TGTGCCAGCACCCCTTTGGACGGGACAGGGGGCGCCGAGACCCAGTACTTC. Encoded protein: CASTPLDGTGGAETQYF.

This chain uses TRBV30 with TRBJ2-2; D might be TRBD2 (5 bases). The germline V gene has CDR1 GTSNPN and CDR2 SVGIG (reference sequence). Trimming cost V 4 bases and J 6 bases, with 9 bases left between them. CDR3 length: 12 residues. In DNA form, the CDR3 reads TGTGCCTGGACGGGGTTAGCCGGGGAGCTGTTTTTT. Its translation: CAWTGLAGELFF.

Only a few counts were recorded for this clonotype. The genes are TRBV12-5 and TRBJ2-3, with D possibly matching TRBD1 (6 bases). The CDR3 is 15 residues long. Germline CDR1 LGHNT, CDR2 FRNRAP. Trimming left V 8 bases short and J 0 bases short, with 15 bases between. CDR3 in DNA: TGTGCTAGTTCCGGAGACAGGTTTAGCACAGATACGCAGTATTTT. As protein: CASSGDRFSTDTQYF.

The chain recombines TRBV27 with TRBJ1-1; D remains ambiguous. Germline CDR1 is MNHEY and CDR2 is SMNVEV (reference sequence). This CDR3 spans 14 amino acids. V was shortened by 5 bases and J by 3 bases, with 13 bases between the two germline ends. DNA of the CDR3: TGTGCCAGCAGTCCCCGTGGGGAGTACACTGAAGCTTTCTTT. This encodes CASSPRGEYTEAFF.

A few counts support this clonotype. The chain has TRBV5-5 and TRBJ2-1; no reliable D call. This CDR3 is 16 amino acids long. V was clipped by 4 bases and J by 0 bases, with 14 bases between them. The V gene's germline CDR1 is SGHKS and CDR2 YYEKEE (reference sequence). CDR3 amino acids: CASSIGGESSYNEQFF. For the CDR3, the DNA is TGTGCCAGCAGCATAGGTGGCGAGAGCTCCTACAATGAGCAGTTCTTC.

Only a few counts were recorded for this clonotype. V is TRBV12-3 or TRBV12-4 and J is TRBJ2-3; TRBD2 agrees at 8 bases. The CDR3 length is 15 residues. V trimming: 3 bases; J trimming: 6 bases; junction bases outside the gene matches: 8. CDR3 protein: CASSLASGSPDTQYF. The CDR3 bases are TGTGCCAGCAGTTTGGCTAGCGGGTCTCCCGATACGCAGTATTTT.

CDR3 nucleotides: TGTGCCAGCAGCGCCGGGTCGATCTACGAGCAGTACGTC. Protein product: CASSAGSIYEQYV. The chain links TRBV7-8 to TRBJ2-7, with no clear D. V was trimmed by 5 bases and J by 3 bases, leaving 11 bases between them. The CDR3 consists of 13 residues. Germline CDR1 and CDR2: SGHVS and FQNEAQ.

This clonotype occurred many times. This chain links TRBV20-1 with TRBJ2-2; D gene ambiguous. V dropped 0 bases and J dropped 7 bases, with 3 bases sitting between them. Germline V CDR1 and CDR2: DFQATT, SNEGSKA (reference sequence). The CDR3 totals 11 residues. Written as DNA, the CDR3 is TGCAGTGCTAGAGAAGGCGGGGAGCTGTTTTTT. Translation gives CSAREGGELFF.

The chain carries TRBV20-1 and TRBJ2-2, with D perhaps being TRBD1 or TRBD2 (5 bases each). The CDR3 consists of 13 residues. The germline gives CDR1 DFQATT, CDR2 SNEGSKA (reference sequence). The ends were cut back, 4 bases at V and 2 bases at J, with 8 bases in the middle. The CDR3 coding sequence is TGCAGTGCTAACCGGGACAACACCGGGGAGCTGTTTTTT. It is translated as CSANRDNTGELFF.

This clonotype came up a few times. The genes are TRBV5-5 and TRBJ2-7; 9 nucleotides line up with TRBD1. V was clipped by 4 bases and J by 4 bases; unmatched bases: 12. From germline, CDR1 is SGHKS and CDR2 YYEKEE (reference sequence). The CDR3 contains 16 residues. The CDR3 protein is CASSPAGTGSYYEQYV. The CDR3 nucleotides are TGTGCCAGCAGCCCGGCCGGGACAGGGTCATATTACGAGCAGTACGTC.

This chain links TRBV7-9 with TRBJ1-1; 9 bases match TRBD1. The CDR3 is made up of 17 amino acids. V lost 5 bases and J lost 3; bases outside the gene matches: 13. Per germline, CDR1 SEHNR and CDR2 FQNEAQ (reference sequence). For the CDR3, the DNA is TGTGCCAGCAGCCCCTACAGGGGGCAGGTTGGTTACACTGAAGCTTTCTTT. It codes for CASSPYRGQVGYTEAFF.